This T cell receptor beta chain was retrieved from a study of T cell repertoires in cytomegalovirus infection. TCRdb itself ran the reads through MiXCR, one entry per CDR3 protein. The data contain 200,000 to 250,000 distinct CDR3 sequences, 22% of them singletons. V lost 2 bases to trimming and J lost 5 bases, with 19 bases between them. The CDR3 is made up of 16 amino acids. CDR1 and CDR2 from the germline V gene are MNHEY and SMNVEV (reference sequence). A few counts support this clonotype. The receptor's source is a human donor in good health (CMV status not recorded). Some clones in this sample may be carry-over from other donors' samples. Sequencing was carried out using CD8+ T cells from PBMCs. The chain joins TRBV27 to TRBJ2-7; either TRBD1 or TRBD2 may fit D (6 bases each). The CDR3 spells CASSLSWGARSDEQYF. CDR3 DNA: TGTGCCAGCAGTTTAAGCTGGGGGGCTCGCTCAGACGAGCAGTACTTC.